The rows below give T cell receptor beta chains drawn from one sample of a study of blood T cell repertoires in COVID-19. The table came from immunoSEQ multiplex PCR; TCRdb's copy has only in-frame clones and leaves some out. This table holds over 250,000 clones, 88% found once. Specimen: PBMCs or T cells enriched from blood (not recorded which). These receptors all stem from a woman aged 45-60 years who had recovered from COVID-19. CDR3s include the opening cysteine and the closing phenylalanine or tryptophan. A D gene is named only where the DNA matches it firmly. Clone size is given for some rows only: seen once, a few or many times, or a class if the clone is expanded.

TRBV4-3	14	TRBD1	TRBJ1-1	NA	CASSQGGQRVEAFF	TGCGCCAGCAGCCAAGGGGGACAGAGAGTTGAAGCTTTCTTT
TRBV7-9	19	NA	TRBJ1-6	NA	CASSLAGSALYTDNSPLHF	TGTGCCAGCAGCTTAGCAGGGAGCGCCCTATACACTGATAATTCACCCCTCCACTTT
TRBV7-2	15	TRBD1	TRBJ2-2	once	CASSLVDRVTGELFF	TGTGCCAGCAGCTTAGTCGACAGGGTCACCGGGGAGCTGTTTTTT
TRBV7-3	14	NA	TRBJ1-1	NA	CASSPQGESTEAFF	TGTGCCAGCAGCCCTCAAGGGGAATCAACTGAAGCTTTCTTT
TRBV7-9	18	TRBD2	TRBJ2-1	NA	CASSLLAGGPRSYNEQFF	TGTGCCAGCAGCTTGTTAGCGGGAGGGCCACGCTCCTACAATGAGCAGTTCTTC
TRBV29-1	15	NA	TRBJ2-1	NA	CSALDGNNPYNEQFF	TGCAGCGCCCTGGACGGGAATAACCCCTACAATGAGCAGTTCTTC
TRBV15	16	TRBD2	TRBJ2-7	NA	CATSRGGTSGTYEQYF	TGTGCCACCAGCAGAGGAGGGACTAGCGGGACCTACGAGCAGTACTTC
TRBV19	17	NA	TRBJ2-6	NA	CASRPPGQLSGANVLTF	TGTGCCAGTAGACCACCGGGACAACTCTCTGGGGCCAACGTCCTGACTTTC
TRBV4-2	13	TRBD1	TRBJ1-1	once	CASNGQGDTEAFF	TGTGCCAGCAACGGACAGGGAGACACTGAAGCTTTCTTT
TRBV2	15	NA	TRBJ2-5	NA	CASRPLQNPQETQYF	TGTGCCAGCAGGCCCCTGCAGAACCCCCAAGAGACCCAGTACTTC
TRBV5-4	15	TRBD2	TRBJ2-1	NA	CASSSTSGAYNEQFF	TGTGCCAGCAGCTCAACTAGCGGGGCGTACAATGAGCAGTTCTTC
TRBV5-8	14	NA	TRBJ1-4	NA	CASSFPGVYEKLFF	TGTGCCAGCAGCTTCCCGGGGGTTTATGAAAAACTGTTTTTT
TRBV9	13	NA	TRBJ2-7	NA	CASSVASGVEQYF	TGTGCCAGCAGCGTAGCTTCAGGGGTCGAGCAGTACTTC
TRBV30	17	TRBD1	TRBJ1-1	NA	CAWSSAQGARSNTEAFF	TGTGCCTGGAGCTCGGCCCAGGGGGCAAGGTCGAACACTGAAGCTTTCTTT
TRBV14	14	TRBD1	TRBJ2-2	NA	CASSRQGRTGELFF	TGTGCCAGCAGCCGACAGGGGCGGACCGGGGAGCTGTTTTTT
TRBV28	14	TRBD2	TRBJ2-5	NA	CASRRVSSGETQYF	TGTGCCAGCAGGAGGGTGTCTAGCGGGGAGACCCAGTACTTC
TRBV28	16	TRBD2	TRBJ2-3	NA	CASSPLLAGAADTQYF	TGTGCCAGCAGTCCGCTACTAGCGGGAGCGGCAGATACGCAGTATTTT
TRBV28	15	TRBD1	TRBJ1-5	NA	CASSFWTGSNQPQHF	TGTGCCAGCAGTTTTTGGACAGGGAGCAATCAGCCCCAGCATTTT
TRBV11-2	14	NA	TRBJ1-3	NA	CASPSRSSGNTIYF	TGTGCCAGCCCCTCCCGGAGCTCTGGAAACACCATATATTTT
TRBV9	14	TRBD1	TRBJ1-1	NA	CASSVGQGYTEAFF	TGTGCCAGCAGCGTCGGACAGGGATACACTGAAGCTTTCTTT
TRBV27	17	TRBD1	TRBJ1-6	once	CASSYSRGQTYNSPLHF	TGTGCCAGCTCATACTCCCGGGGACAGACCTATAATTCACCCCTCCACTTT
TRBV19	15	TRBD1	TRBJ1-1	NA	CASSIREGARTEAFF	TGTGCCAGTAGTATTCGGGAGGGGGCGCGGACTGAAGCTTTCTTT
TRBV21-1	17	NA	TRBJ2-3	once	CASSKGKRAGAGGTQYF	TGTGCCAGCAGCAAAGGAAAACGGGCAGGGGCGGGAGGTACGCAGTATTTT
TRBV7-9	14	NA	TRBJ1-6	NA	CASSLGRQGGPLHF	TGTGCCAGCAGCTTAGGTCGCCAGGGTGGACCCCTCCACTTT
TRBV19	13	NA	TRBJ1-5	NA	CASRNNSNQPQHF	TGTGCCAGTAGAAACAATAGCAATCAGCCCCAGCATTTT
TRBV10-3	15	NA	TRBJ1-1	NA	CAISDTQVPASEAFF	TGTGCCATCAGTGATACGCAGGTGCCCGCTTCTGAAGCTTTCTTT
TRBV9	16	TRBD1	TRBJ2-2	NA	CASSAGQGAGTGELFF	TGTGCCAGCAGCGCGGGACAGGGGGCCGGGACCGGGGAGCTGTTTTTT
TRBV3-1/TRBV3-2	15	NA	TRBJ2-1	NA	CASSPSGRDYNEQFF	TGTGCCAGCAGCCCCTCGGGCCGGGATTACAATGAGCAGTTCTTC
TRBV27	16	NA	TRBJ1-4	NA	CATKQQDFATNEKLFF	TGTGCCACCAAGCAACAGGATTTTGCAACTAATGAAAAACTGTTTTTT
TRBV19	15	NA	TRBJ1-3	NA	CARTKSGSAGNTIYF	TGTGCCAGAACTAAATCCGGGTCGGCTGGAAACACCATATATTTT
TRBV27	18	NA	TRBJ1-6	NA	CASSFIASESSYNSPLHF	TGTGCCAGCAGTTTTATCGCGAGCGAAAGCTCCTATAATTCACCCCTCCACTTT
TRBV11-2	13	NA	TRBJ2-7	NA	CASSLTVSYEQYF	TGTGCCAGCAGCTTAACAGTTTCCTACGAGCAGTACTTC
TRBV2	14	NA	TRBJ1-2	NA	CASRADSLNYGYTF	TGTGCCAGCAGAGCGGACAGCCTTAACTATGGCTACACCTTC
TRBV28	13	TRBD1	TRBJ1-2	NA	CASNRDRGYGYTF	TGTGCCAGCAACAGGGACAGGGGGTATGGCTACACCTTC
TRBV12-3/TRBV12-4	13	NA	TRBJ1-2	NA	CASSRTRNYGYTF	TGTGCCAGCAGTCGGACACGTAACTATGGCTACACCTTC
TRBV6-5	13	NA	TRBJ1-2	NA	CASSYSGSYGYTF	TGTGCCAGCAGTTACTCGGGCAGCTATGGCTACACCTTC
TRBV6-5	14	TRBD1	TRBJ2-2	NA	CASHRQGSTGELFF	TGTGCCAGCCACAGACAGGGAAGCACCGGGGAGCTGTTTTTT
TRBV7-9	16	NA	TRBJ1-6	NA	CASSLVRTGRNSPLHF	TGTGCCAGCAGCTTAGTACGGACGGGAAGAAATTCACCCCTCCACTTT
TRBV5-4	14	NA	TRBJ1-2	NA	CASSPQDRLRGYTF	TGTGCCAGCAGCCCCCAAGACAGATTAAGGGGCTACACCTTC
TRBV9	16	TRBD2	TRBJ2-5	NA	CASSRRLAGGSETQYF	TGTGCCAGCAGCCGCAGACTAGCGGGAGGGAGCGAGACCCAGTACTTC
TRBV30	14	TRBD2	TRBJ2-3	NA	CAWSQAGGKDTQYF	TGTGCCTGGAGTCAGGCGGGAGGGAAAGATACGCAGTATTTT
TRBV28	11	NA	TRBJ2-7	NA	CASRAFNEQYF	TGTGCCAGCAGGGCTTTCAACGAGCAGTACTTC
TRBV7-3	15	TRBD2	TRBJ2-2	NA	CASSRRERETGELFF	TGTGCCAGCAGCAGACGGGAGCGGGAGACCGGGGAGCTGTTTTTT
TRBV5-1	15	NA	TRBJ2-7	NA	CASSRQGGRMDEQYF	TGCGCCAGCAGCCGTCAGGGGGGACGTATGGACGAGCAGTACTTC
TRBV2	14	NA	TRBJ1-1	NA	CASRKAGKNTEAFF	TGTGCCAGCAGAAAGGCCGGGAAGAACACTGAAGCTTTCTTT
TRBV28	14	TRBD1	TRBJ1-4	NA	CASSSGTGREKLFF	TGTGCCAGCAGTTCCGGGACAGGGCGGGAAAAACTGTTTTTT
TRBV5-1	14	NA	TRBJ1-2	once	CASSLGQTLSGYTF	TGCGCCAGCAGCTTGGGACAGACCCTATCTGGCTACACCTTC
TRBV9	16	TRBD2	TRBJ2-1	NA	CASSVATGGPPREQFF	TGTGCCAGCAGCGTAGCTACGGGGGGTCCCCCCCGTGAGCAGTTCTTC
TRBV27	15	TRBD1	TRBJ1-1	NA	CASSSSGTGGGEAFF	TGTGCCAGCAGTTCATCCGGGACAGGGGGCGGTGAAGCTTTCTTT
TRBV7-9	13	TRBD1	TRBJ1-2	NA	CASSRDSNYGYTF	TGTGCCAGCAGCCGGGACAGTAACTATGGCTACACCTTC